The 15 T cell receptor beta chains below all came from one sample that was sequenced in a study of regulatory T cells in long-lasting Graves disease. Libraries of TCR beta came from iRepertoire HTBI primers plus Arm-PCR of CDR3 regions. MiXCR, applied by TCRdb to the multiplex PCR reads, yields one record per CDR3 protein. The profile shows 350,000 to 550,000 distinct CDR3 sequences, 16% of them singletons. Indicated time point: newly diagnosed GD, antithyroid drugs for less than 3 months. PBMC RNA was the source of the TCR library. These records were also assigned to another study, of T cells in Graves' hyperthyroidism and ophthalmopathy.

The sequenced sample was peripheral blood mononuclear cells (PBMCs), obtained at new diagnosis, from a patient treated with antithyroid drugs. The receptors stem from a woman aged 18-29 years with Graves disease.

There are a few counts of this clonotype. The V call is TRBV4-3, the J call TRBJ2-3, with a tentative D call TRBD1 (5 bases). The CDR3 runs 16 residues. Trimming shortened V by 0 bases and J by 6 bases, and 16 bases separated the two germline ends. Germline lookup yields CDR1 LGHNA and CDR2 YSLEER. As DNA, the CDR3 is TGCGCCAGCAGCCAAGATCAGGTGCAGGGATCCGATACGCAGTATTTT. This gives the protein CASSQDQVQGSDTQYF.

This clonotype has ten or more counts. The chain couples TRBV3-1 to TRBJ1-1; possible D gene TRBD1, 6 bases. Per germline, CDR1 LGHDT and CDR2 YNNKEL (reference sequence). Trimming left V 0 bases short and J 1 base short, with 9 bases between. The CDR3 runs 15 residues. CDR3 bases: TGTGCCAGCAGCCAAGATGAGACAGGGAACACTGAAGCTTTCTTT. Its translation is CASSQDETGNTEAFF.

This clonotype was recorded many times. The chain employs TRBV15 and TRBJ2-7; 14 bases fit TRBD2. Germline CDR1 and CDR2: LNHNV and YYDKDF (reference sequence). The CDR3 totals 17 residues. The V and J ends lost 0 bases and 0 bases, in that order; junction bases with no gene match: 1. This CDR3 reads CATSREGTSGSSYEQYF. CDR3 in DNA: TGTGCCACCAGCAGAGAAGGGACTAGCGGGAGCTCCTACGAGCAGTACTTC.

The chain carries TRBV5-1 and TRBJ2-2; D call uncertain. Trimming removed 4 bases from V and 3 bases from J, with 10 bases in between. This CDR3 region has 14 residues. CDR1 and CDR2 from the germline V gene are SGHRS and YFSETQ. DNA for the CDR3: TGCGCCAGCAGCGTAGACACTTACACCGGGGAGCTGTTTTTT. Translating gives CASSVDTYTGELFF.

This clonotype was seen repeatedly, ten times or more. DNA of the CDR3: TGCAGTGCCCAGAATCCTAGCGGGTATCAAGAGACCCAGTACTTC. Translating gives CSAQNPSGYQETQYF. The rearrangement uses TRBV20-1 and TRBJ2-5, with 8 bases that match TRBD2. This CDR3 spans 15 amino acids. CDR1 is DFQATT, CDR2 SNEGSKA, per germline (reference sequence). V lost 6 bases to trimming and J lost 2 bases; unmatched junction nucleotides: 11.

This clonotype is a singleton in its sample. This chain links TRBV12-3 or TRBV12-4 with TRBJ1-6; D possibly corresponds to TRBD1 (5 bases). Trimming took off 5 bases at V and 7 bases at J, with 12 bases between the two ends. The CDR3 runs to 14 residues. DNA of the CDR3: TGTGCCAGCAGTGTGGGACCGATCAATTCACCCCTCCACTTT. Translation gives CASSVGPINSPLHF.

This clonotype was observed at least ten times. The V gene is TRBV28, the J gene TRBJ1-2; 7 nucleotides agree with TRBD1. The ends lost 3 bases at V and 0 bases at J; junction bases unmatched: 13. Germline CDR1 is MDHEN and CDR2 is SYDVKM. The CDR3 is 18 amino acids. The CDR3 DNA is TGTGCCAGCAGTTTGCTATTCGGACAGGAACGGACTAACTATGGCTACACCTTC. Its protein product is CASSLLFGQERTNYGYTF.

The CDR3 here is CSPLSRLAGAYNEQFF. The CDR3 nucleotides read TGCAGTCCACTTTCGCGGCTAGCGGGAGCCTACAATGAGCAGTTCTTC. This chain links TRBV20-1 with TRBJ2-1; 10 nucleotides line up with TRBD2. This CDR3 has 16 amino acids. Looked up from germline, CDR1 is DFQATT and CDR2 is SNEGSKA (reference sequence). The trim removed 8 bases at V and 2 bases at J, leaving 12 bases unmatched.

This clonotype appeared many times. DNA for the CDR3: TGTGCCAGCAGTTACCCACCTACTAACACTGAAGCTTTCTTT. Protein product: CASSYPPTNTEAFF. The chain uses TRBV6-5 and TRBJ1-1; D is unclear. V was trimmed by 2 bases and J by 2 bases, leaving 9 bases between them. The length of the CDR3 is 14 residues. CDR1 and CDR2 (germline): MNHEY, SVGAGI.

The chain couples TRBV28 to TRBJ2-5; 9 nucleotides agree with TRBD2. CDR1 MDHEN and CDR2 SYDVKM come from the germline V gene. Germline trimming cut 6 bases from V and 1 base from J; bases unmatched to any gene: 15. The CDR3 is 18 residues long. Written as DNA, the CDR3 is TGTGCCAGCAGACCGTGGACTAGCGCGAAGGGAGGCCAAGAGACCCAGTACTTC. Its translation: CASRPWTSAKGGQETQYF.

In this sample, this clonotype turned up a few times. This chain's CDR3 is CASSEDIRTAFGELFF. DNA of the CDR3: TGCGCCAGCAGCGAGGACATTAGGACAGCTTTCGGGGAGCTGTTTTTT. The chain has TRBV5-1 and TRBJ2-2, with a weak D call TRBD1 (6 bases). This CDR3 has 16 residues. Germline V gene sequence: CDR1 SGHRS, CDR2 YFSETQ. V lost 4 bases and J lost 7, with 20 bases in between.

This chain uses TRBV24-1 with TRBJ1-1; tentative D call: TRBD1 (5 bases). CDR3 length: 13 residues. From germline, CDR1 is KGHDR and CDR2 SFDVKD. The ends were cut back, 4 bases at V and 8 bases at J, with 13 bases in the middle. The chain's CDR3 is CATSDPRRTEAFF. The CDR3 region has the DNA TGTGCCACCAGTGACCCCCGACGGACAGAAGCTTTCTTT.

This clonotype showed up just once. The V call is TRBV30, the J call TRBJ2-7; TRBD2 aligns across 13 bases. The tail of the sequence fits TRBJ2-1 better, so the J call may be wrong. The CDR3 contains 13 residues. Germline V CDR1 and CDR2: GTSNPN, SVGIG (reference sequence). For the CDR3, the DNA is TGTGCCTGCCGACTAGCGGGAGGAGGCGAGCAGTTCTTC. This codes for CACRLAGGGEQFF.

The sample holds a few counts of this clonotype. This chain uses TRBV3-1 with TRBJ1-3; a possible D gene is TRBD1 (5 bases). The germline gives CDR1 LGHDT, CDR2 YNNKEL (reference sequence). CDR3 length equals 15 residues. V lost 3 bases and J 2 bases, leaving 11 bases between the germline ends. The CDR3 DNA reads as TGTGCCAGCAGCCACGTCGGGGCGACTGGAAACACCATATATTTT. Its translation: CASSHVGATGNTIYF.

The chain combines TRBV28 with TRBJ1-2; D possibly corresponds to TRBD1 (5 bases). The V gene lost 3 bases and the J gene lost 6 bases, with 14 bases spanning the gap. Looked up from germline, CDR1 is MDHEN and CDR2 is SYDVKM. CDR3 length: 14 residues. CDR3 sequence reads: CASSFIQDIDGYTF. For the CDR3, the DNA is TGTGCCAGCAGTTTCATCCAGGACATTGATGGCTACACCTTC.